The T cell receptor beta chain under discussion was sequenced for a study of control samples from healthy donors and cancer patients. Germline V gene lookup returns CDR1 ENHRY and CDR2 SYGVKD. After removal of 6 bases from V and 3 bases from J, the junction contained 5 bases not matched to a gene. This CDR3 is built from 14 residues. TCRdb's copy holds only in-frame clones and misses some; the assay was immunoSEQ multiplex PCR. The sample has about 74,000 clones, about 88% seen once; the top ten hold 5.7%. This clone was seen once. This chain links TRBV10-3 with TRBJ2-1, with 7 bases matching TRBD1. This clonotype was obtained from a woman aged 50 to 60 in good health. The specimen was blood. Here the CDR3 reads CAIRAGTDYNEQFF. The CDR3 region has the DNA TGTGCCATCAGGGCCGGGACAGACTACAATGAGCAGTTCTTC.